This T cell receptor (beta chain) comes out of a study of lymphopenia after photon versus proton radiotherapy (dated by TCRdb to the late 2010s). About the study as a whole: The immunological effects of photon versus proton radiation therapy were compared in patients with gastrointestinal tumors who developed high-grade lymphopenia. The 20 or so patients in the cohort had gastrointestinal tumors, were treated with either photon or proton therapy, and subsequently developed lymphopenia. The goal of the study was to characterize the differences between the two radiation modalities in how they affect the immune system.

Regarding this clone: Its cognate antigen has yet to be identified. Per-base quality was not reported, and no clone a single base away is much larger than it.

From a lookup of the germline V gene, CDR1 and CDR2 are LGHNA and YSLEER. V lost 6 bases and J lost 2 bases, and the count of bases not matched to a germline gene is 9. From its cysteine to its phenylalanine, the CDR3 spans 16 amino acids. Only the CDR3 DNA is retained, 48 bases long and in frame from the first base. Libraries were built with the immunoSEQ multiplex PCR assay. T cell repertoires were profiled by deep sequencing of rearranged TCR beta loci, alongside multiparametric flow cytometry. Imported from immuneACCESS, the table was reduced by TCRdb to in-frame sequences with V and J called. These copies leave out some clones; in studies compared against another copy, an unresolved V gene accounts for under half, and the cause of the remainder is not known. For this sample the table gives more than 11,000 clones, of which 82% were detected only once. The ten top clones hold 27% of the sample.

Paper-wide results and their limitations: After the lymphocyte count nadir, oligoclonal expansion, especially of CD8+ Temra cells, was observed in photon-treated repertoires, and the drop in diversity was driven by this expansion. Across the cohort, among patients who died, a greater drop in TCR diversity after the nadir was inversely correlated with overall survival time. Relative stability during treatment was observed in proton-treated patients, whereas loss of naive T cells and TCR diversity and gain of effector/memory populations were observed in photon-treated patients. The survival association was assessed only in patients who died, and the authors presented better survival with proton therapy as a possibility rather than a demonstrated result.

Rearrangement joined TRBV4-3 to TRBJ2-3; TRBD2 fits 9 bases in the junction. This TCR came from a man aged 50-60 years with gastric cancer. This specimen was peripheral blood, taken from a patient treated with photon-based radiotherapy. In nucleotides, the sequence is TGCGCCAGCAGTCCAAGCGGGGGGCCTTCCACAGATACGCAGTATTTT. Translation gives CASSPSGGPSTDTQYF.